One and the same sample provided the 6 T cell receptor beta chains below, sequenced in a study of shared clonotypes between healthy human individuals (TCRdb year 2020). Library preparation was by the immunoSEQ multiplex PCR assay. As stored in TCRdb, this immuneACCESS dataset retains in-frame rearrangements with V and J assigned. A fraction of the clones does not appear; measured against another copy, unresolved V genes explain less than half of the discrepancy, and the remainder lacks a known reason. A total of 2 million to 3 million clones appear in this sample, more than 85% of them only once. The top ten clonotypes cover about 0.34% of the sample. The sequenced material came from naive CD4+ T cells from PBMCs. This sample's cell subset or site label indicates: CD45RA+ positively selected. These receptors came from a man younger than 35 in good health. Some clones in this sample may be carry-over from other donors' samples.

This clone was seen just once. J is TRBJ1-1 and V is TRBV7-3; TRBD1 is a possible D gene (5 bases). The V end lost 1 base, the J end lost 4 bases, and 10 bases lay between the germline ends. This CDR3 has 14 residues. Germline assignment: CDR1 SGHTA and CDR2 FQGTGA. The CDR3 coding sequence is TGTGCCAGCAGCTTAATTCTTAGGGGCACTGAAGCTTTCTTT. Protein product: CASSLILRGTEAFF.

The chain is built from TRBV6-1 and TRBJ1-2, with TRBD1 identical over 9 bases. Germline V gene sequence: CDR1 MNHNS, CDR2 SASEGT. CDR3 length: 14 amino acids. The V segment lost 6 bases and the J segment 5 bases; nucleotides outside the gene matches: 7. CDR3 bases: TGTGCCAGCAGGTCACCGGGACAGGGATATGGCTACACCTTC. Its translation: CASRSPGQGYGYTF.

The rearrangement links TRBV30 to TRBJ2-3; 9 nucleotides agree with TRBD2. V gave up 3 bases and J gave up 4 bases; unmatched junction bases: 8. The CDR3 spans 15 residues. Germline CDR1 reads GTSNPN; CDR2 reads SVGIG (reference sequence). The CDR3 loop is CAWRSISGSADTQYF. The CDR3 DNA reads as TGTGCCTGGAGATCAATTAGCGGGAGCGCAGATACGCAGTATTTT. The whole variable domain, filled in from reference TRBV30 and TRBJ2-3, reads SQTIHQWPATLVQPVGSPLSLECTVEGTSNPNLYWYRQAAGRGLQLLFYSVGIGQISSEVPQNLSASRPQDRQFILSSKKLLLSDSGFYLCAWRSISGSADTQYFGPGTRLTVL.

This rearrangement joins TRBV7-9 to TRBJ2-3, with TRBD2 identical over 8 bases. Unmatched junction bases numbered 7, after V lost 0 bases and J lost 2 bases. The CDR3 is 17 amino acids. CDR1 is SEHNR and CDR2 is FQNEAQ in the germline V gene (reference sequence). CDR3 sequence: CASSLAFTSGNTDTQYF. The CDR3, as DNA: TGTGCCAGCAGCTTAGCGTTTACTAGCGGAAACACAGATACGCAGTATTTT.

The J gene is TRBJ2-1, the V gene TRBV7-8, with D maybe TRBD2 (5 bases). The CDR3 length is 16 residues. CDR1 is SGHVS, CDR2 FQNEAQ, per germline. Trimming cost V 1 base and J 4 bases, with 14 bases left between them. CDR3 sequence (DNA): TGTGCCAGCAGCTTAGGGTCCCGGACGGGGTACAATGAGCAGTTCTTC. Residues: CASSLGSRTGYNEQFF. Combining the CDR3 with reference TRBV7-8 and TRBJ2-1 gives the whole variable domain GAGVSQSPRYKVAKRGQDVALRCDPISGHVSLFWYQQALGQGPEFLTYFQNEAQLDKSGLPSDRFFAERPEGSVSTLKIQRTQQEDSAVYLCASSLGSRTGYNEQFFGPGTRLTVL.

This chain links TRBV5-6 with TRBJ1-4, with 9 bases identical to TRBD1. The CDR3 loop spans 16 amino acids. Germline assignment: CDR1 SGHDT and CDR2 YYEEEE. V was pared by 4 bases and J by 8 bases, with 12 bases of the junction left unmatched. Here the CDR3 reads CASSQTNRGLMEKLFF. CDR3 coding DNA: TGTGCCAGCAGCCAAACCAACAGGGGGCTCATGGAAAAACTGTTTTTT.